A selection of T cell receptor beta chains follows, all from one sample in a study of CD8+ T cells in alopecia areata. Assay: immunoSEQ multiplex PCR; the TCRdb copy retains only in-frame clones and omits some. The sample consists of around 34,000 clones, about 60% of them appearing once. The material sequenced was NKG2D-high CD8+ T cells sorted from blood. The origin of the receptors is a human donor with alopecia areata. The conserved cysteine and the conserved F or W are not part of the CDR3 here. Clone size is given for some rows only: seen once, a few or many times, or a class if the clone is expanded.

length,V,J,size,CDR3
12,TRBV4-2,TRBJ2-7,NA,ASSPSTGSYEQY
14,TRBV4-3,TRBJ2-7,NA,ASSQDDRAGVREQY
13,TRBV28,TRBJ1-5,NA,ASSLWGERDQPQH
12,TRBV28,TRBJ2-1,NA,ASSLLAGDNEQF
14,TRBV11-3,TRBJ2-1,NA,ASSLGLAGGPGEQF
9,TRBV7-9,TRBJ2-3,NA,ASSGGDTQY
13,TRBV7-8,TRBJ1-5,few,ASRADRSSNQPQH
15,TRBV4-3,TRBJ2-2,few,ASSQGGLAGDAGELF
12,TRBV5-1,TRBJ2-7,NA,ASAEGRGPYEQY
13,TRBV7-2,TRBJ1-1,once,ASSPDRVWNTEAF
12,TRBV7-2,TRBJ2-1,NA,ASSPRTEALVQF
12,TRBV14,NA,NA,ASSHPGRPYEQY
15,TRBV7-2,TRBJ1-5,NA,ASSPLGPYNSNQPQH
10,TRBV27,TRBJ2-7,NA,ASRRGAYEQY
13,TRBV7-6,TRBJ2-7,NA,ASSLLAGATYEQY
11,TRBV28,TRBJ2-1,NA,ASSSAPQNEQF
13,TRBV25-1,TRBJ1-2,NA,ASRGRRDGVDGYT
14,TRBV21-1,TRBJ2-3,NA,ASSSRQGGGTDTQY
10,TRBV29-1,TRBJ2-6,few,SVRDGANVLT
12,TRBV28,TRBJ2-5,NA,ASSSLQGGETQY
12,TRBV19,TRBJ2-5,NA,ASSPGQGEETQY
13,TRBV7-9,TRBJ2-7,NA,ASSLGGFTDYEQY
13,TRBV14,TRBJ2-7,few,ASSLGGRSSYEQY
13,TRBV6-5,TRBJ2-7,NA,ASSYSRTWAYEQY
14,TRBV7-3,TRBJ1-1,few,ASSLTLIRPGAEAF
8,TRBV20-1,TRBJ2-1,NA,SARKGEQF
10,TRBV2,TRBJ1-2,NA,ASIGDNYGYT
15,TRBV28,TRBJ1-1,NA,ASSLTFLGDMNTEAF
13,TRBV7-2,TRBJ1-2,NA,ASSLVEFPNYGYT
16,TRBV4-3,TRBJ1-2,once,ASSQDLGDVGTFGGYT
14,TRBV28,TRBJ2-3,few,ASSPPLDSSTDTQY
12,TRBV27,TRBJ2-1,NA,ASSSDSWHNEQF
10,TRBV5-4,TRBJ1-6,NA,ASSASNSPLH
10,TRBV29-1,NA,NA,SGLGKAYEQY
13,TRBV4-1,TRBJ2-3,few,ASSQAGGQGDTQY
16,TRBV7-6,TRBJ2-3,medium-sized,ASSLAGPSGGSTDTQY
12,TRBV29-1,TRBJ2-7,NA,SVAGEGPSNEQY
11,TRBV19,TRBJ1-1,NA,ASSLGTNTEAF
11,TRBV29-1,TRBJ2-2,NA,SVGRENTGELF
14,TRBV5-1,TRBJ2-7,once,ASSLSAQRGSYEQY
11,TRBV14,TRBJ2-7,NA,ATADSKTYEQY
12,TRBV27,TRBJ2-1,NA,ASSLGAEYNEQF
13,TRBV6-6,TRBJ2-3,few,AISTASGSKDTQY
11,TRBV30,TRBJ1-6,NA,AWGPGAISPLH
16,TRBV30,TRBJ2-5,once,AWSGLFSGSRFSETQY
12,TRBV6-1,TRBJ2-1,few,ASSEFGEFNEQF
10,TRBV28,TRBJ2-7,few,ASGYTGGEQY
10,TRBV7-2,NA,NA,ASSLGSYEQY
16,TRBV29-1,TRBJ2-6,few,SVALYTGGPSGANVLT